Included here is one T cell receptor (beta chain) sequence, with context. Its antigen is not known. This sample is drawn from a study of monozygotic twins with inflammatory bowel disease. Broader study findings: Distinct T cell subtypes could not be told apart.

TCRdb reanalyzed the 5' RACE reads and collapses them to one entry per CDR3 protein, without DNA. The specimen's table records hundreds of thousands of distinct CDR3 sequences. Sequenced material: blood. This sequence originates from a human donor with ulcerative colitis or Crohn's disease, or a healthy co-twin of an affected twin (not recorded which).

CDR3 sequence: CASRETTRRAGEQYF. The chain carries TRBV27 and TRBJ2-7; the D call of TRBD2 rests on TCRdb alone, since no DNA is present to check it. This CDR3 comprises 15 residues. Germline V gene sequence: CDR1 MNHEY, CDR2 SMNVEV (reference sequence).